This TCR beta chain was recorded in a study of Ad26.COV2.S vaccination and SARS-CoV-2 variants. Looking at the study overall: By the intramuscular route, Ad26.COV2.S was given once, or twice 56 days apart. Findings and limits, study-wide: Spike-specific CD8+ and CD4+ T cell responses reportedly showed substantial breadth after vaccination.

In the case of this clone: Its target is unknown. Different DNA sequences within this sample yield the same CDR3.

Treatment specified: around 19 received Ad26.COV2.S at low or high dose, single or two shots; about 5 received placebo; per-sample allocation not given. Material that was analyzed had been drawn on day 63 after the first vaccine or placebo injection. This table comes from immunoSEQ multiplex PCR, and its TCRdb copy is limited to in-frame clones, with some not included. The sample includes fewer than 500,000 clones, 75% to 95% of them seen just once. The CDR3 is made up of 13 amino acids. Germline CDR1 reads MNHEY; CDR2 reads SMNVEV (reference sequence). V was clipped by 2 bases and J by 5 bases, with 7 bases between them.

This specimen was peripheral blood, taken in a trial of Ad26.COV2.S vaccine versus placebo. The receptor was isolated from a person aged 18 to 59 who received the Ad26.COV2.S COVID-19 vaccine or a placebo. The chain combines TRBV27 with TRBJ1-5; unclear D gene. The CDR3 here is CASSLLGDQPQHF. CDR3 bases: TGTGCCAGCAGTTTACTCGGGGATCAGCCCCAGCATTTT.